Below, 6 T cell receptor beta chains from the same sample are listed, as sequenced in a study of blood T cells in healthy people across ages. For the second PCR, which ran for about 6 to 11 cycles, a sample-barcoded 5' primer and a J-beta primer mix were used. TCRdb processed the 5' RACE reads anew with MiXCR; each CDR3 protein has one entry. The repertoire consists of 650,000 to 1,000,000 distinct CDR3 sequences, with around 36% occurring once and the leading ten covering 10% to 15%. Material: blood. The receptor set was obtained from a man between 18 and 35 years old in good health.

Concerning this clonotype: A much larger clonotype is one base distant, so this may be a read error. The chain has TRBV7-2 and TRBJ2-7; the match to TRBD1 covers 9 bases. The CDR3 is 15 amino acids. From germline, CDR1 is SGHTA and CDR2 FQGNSA. The CDR3 region is CAGSFTGTGNYEQYF. The DNA for the CDR3 is TGTGCCGGCAGCTTTACCGGGACAGGGAACTACGAGCAGTACTTC.

The chain uses TRBV25-1 and TRBJ1-2; no clear D. Trimming removed 11 bases from V and 1 base from J, with 20 bases in between. There are 15 residues in the CDR3. Germline lookup yields CDR1 MGHDK and CDR2 SYGVNS. CDR3 nucleotide sequence: TGTGCCGCCACCGGCGGAGGTCCCCATAACTATGGCTACACCTTC. It specifies CAATGGGPHNYGYTF.

This chain links TRBV12-3 or TRBV12-4 with TRBJ2-5; 9 nucleotides agree with TRBD2. Trimming took 6 bases from V and 5 from J; bases not matched to a gene: 7. The CDR3 runs to 14 residues. Here the CDR3 reads CASSPGTSWETQYF. The CDR3 nucleotides read TGTGCCAGCAGCCCAGGGACTAGCTGGGAGACCCAGTACTTC.

This chain joins TRBV14 and TRBJ2-7; possible D gene TRBD2, 6 bases. Germline values: CDR1 SGHDN, CDR2 FVKESK. The CDR3 covers 16 residues. Trimming removed 0 bases at V and 2 bases at J, with 14 bases between. CDR3 DNA sequence: TGTGCCAGCAGCCAAGATGGCCTAGCGTACCCCTACGAGCAGTACTTC. Amino acids: CASSQDGLAYPYEQYF.

This clonotype came up many times. The chain links TRBV29-1 to TRBJ1-2; D may be TRBD1 (6 bases). Trimming took 8 bases from V and 3 from J, leaving 16 bases between them. Germline V gene sequence: CDR1 SQVTM, CDR2 ANQGSEA. This CDR3 spans 13 amino acids. CDR3 sequence reads: CSLHSEGDYGYTF. As DNA, the CDR3 is TGCAGCCTGCACTCGGAGGGGGACTATGGCTACACCTTC.

J is TRBJ2-1 and V is TRBV5-1, with a weak D call TRBD1 (6 bases). CDR1 and CDR2 (germline): SGHRS, YFSETQ. The length of the CDR3 is 13 residues. V lost 5 bases and J lost 3, with 9 bases in between. The CDR3 spells CASSKTGYNEQFF. The CDR3 DNA reads TGCGCCAGCAGTAAGACAGGCTACAATGAGCAGTTCTTC.